The 24 T cell receptor beta chains presented below share a single source sample, sequenced in a study of T cell responses to AZD1222 COVID-19 vaccine. Clones were sequenced by immunoSEQ multiplex PCR, and TCRdb holds only the in-frame ones, with some missing. In the table there are about 83,000 clones, more than 75% of which are singletons. The specimen comprised peripheral blood, sampled on day 0 of AZD1222 vaccination. The receptors stem from an adult in good health.

A single count supports this clone. V and J are TRBV11-3 and TRBJ1-2; 10 bases are shared with TRBD1. J lost 8 bases, V lost 5 bases, and 5 bases had no gene match. CDR3 length: 13 residues. Germline CDR1 SGHNT, CDR2 YENEEA. The CDR3 nucleotides are TGTGCCAGCAGCCGGACAGGGGGTCGGGGCTACACCTTC. It translates to CASSRTGGRGYTF.

This clone was observed a few times. The V call is TRBV15, the J call TRBJ2-3; 8 positions agree with TRBD1. The germline gives CDR1 LNHNV, CDR2 YYDKDF (reference sequence). Unmatched junction bases numbered 3, after V lost 4 bases and J lost 6 bases. The CDR3 runs to 13 residues. CDR3 bases: TGTGCCACCAGCACCAGGGGGCGGGATACGCAGTATTTT. As protein: CATSTRGRDTQYF. Using reference TRBV15 and TRBJ2-3 for the parts outside the CDR3, the full variable domain is DAMVIQNPRYQVTQFGKPVTLSCSQTLNHNVMYWYQQKSSQAPKLLFHYYDKDFNNEADTPDNFQSRRPNTSFCFLDIRSPGLGDTAMYLCATSTRGRDTQYFGPGTRLTVL.

A single count supports this clone. The chain couples TRBV7-9 to TRBJ2-3, with 12 nucleotides matching TRBD1. V shed 4 bases, J shed 9 bases, and the junction held 11 bases outside the gene matches. Germline CDR1 SEHNR, CDR2 FQNEAQ (reference sequence). This CDR3 has 16 residues. The CDR3, as DNA: TGTGCCAGCAGCTCTAGGGACAGGGGGCCGCTTCGGACGCAGTATTTT. Protein: CASSSRDRGPLRTQYF.

The chain joins TRBV19 to TRBJ2-2; TRBD1 aligns across 8 bases. Germline V gives CDR1 LNHDA, CDR2 SQIVND (reference sequence). V gave up 7 bases and J gave up 3 bases; unmatched junction bases: 4. CDR3 size: 14 residues. The CDR3 coding sequence is TGTGCCAGTAAGGACAGGGCGGACACCGGGGAGCTGTTTTTT. Encoded protein: CASKDRADTGELFF.

The rearrangement joins TRBV9 to TRBJ2-3, with 7 bases aligning to TRBD2. V was pared by 3 bases and J by 1 base, with 11 bases of the junction left unmatched. The CDR3 has 17 residues. Germline CDR1 and CDR2: SGDLS and YYNGEE. The CDR3 is CASSALTSSWGTDTQYF. CDR3 DNA sequence: TGTGCCAGCAGCGCCCTGACTAGCTCGTGGGGCACAGATACGCAGTATTTT.

The CDR3 sequence: CASSPLGGPLHF. Written as DNA, the CDR3 is TGTGCCAGCAGCCCGCTCGGGGGACCCCTCCACTTT. J is TRBJ1-6 and V is TRBV7-9, with D possibly being TRBD1 (5 bases). The germline V gene has CDR1 SEHNR and CDR2 FQNEAQ (reference sequence). V lost 5 bases to trimming and J lost 12 bases, with 11 bases between them. The CDR3 consists of 12 residues. The entire variable domain, with the rest obtained from reference TRBV7-9 and TRBJ1-6, is as follows: DTGVSQNPRHKITKRGQNVTFRCDPISEHNRLYWYRQTLGQGPEFLTYFQNEAQLEKSRLLSDRFSAERPKGSFSTLEIQRTEQGDSAMYLCASSPLGGPLHFGNGTRLTVT.

CDR3 in amino acids: CASSPRQAPYYEQYF. CDR3 nucleotides: TGTGCCAGCAGCCCGAGACAGGCACCTTACTACGAGCAGTACTTC. This rearrangement joins TRBV9 to TRBJ2-7; D perhaps matches TRBD1 (6 bases). Germline CDR1 and CDR2: SGDLS and YYNGEE. The V and J ends lost 4 bases and 3 bases respectively, with 17 bases between them. The length of the CDR3 is 15 residues.

This chain links TRBV3-1 (or the pseudogene TRBV3-2) with TRBJ1-2; 8 bases match TRBD1. This CDR3 comprises 16 residues. Trimming took 2 bases from V and 8 from J; bases not matched to a gene: 13. The germline V gene has CDR1 LGHDT and CDR2 YNNKEL (reference sequence). The CDR3 region is CASSQTNDRTGFGYTF. The CDR3 nucleotides read TGTGCCAGCAGCCAAACAAACGACCGGACAGGGTTCGGCTACACCTTC.

This chain joins TRBV19 and TRBJ2-1; 7 bases are a match to TRBD1. V gave up 2 bases and J gave up 5 bases; unmatched junction bases: 6. The CDR3 has 15 residues. CDR1 and CDR2 from the germline V gene are LNHDA and SQIVND (reference sequence). Written as DNA, the CDR3 is TGTGCCAGTAGTATATTAGGGGGACAGAACAATGAGCAGTTCTTC. Translation gives CASSILGGQNNEQFF.

The J gene is TRBJ1-1, the V gene TRBV4-1, with unresolved D. The CDR3 runs 19 residues. Germline loops: CDR1 MGHRA, CDR2 YSYEKL. V was clipped by 0 bases and J by 1 base, with 21 bases between them. The CDR3 DNA reads TGCGCCAGCAGCCAAGATCTGGTGATGCTGCAGGTAGAGAACACTGAAGCTTTCTTT. Amino acid sequence: CASSQDLVMLQVENTEAFF.

To note about this clone: Different DNA sequences within this sample yield the same CDR3. CDR3 residues: CASSVGGGSYNEQFF. DNA for the CDR3: TGTGCCAGCAGCGTAGGCGGGGGGAGCTACAATGAGCAGTTCTTC. The chain carries TRBV9 and TRBJ2-1, with 8 bases identical to TRBD2. V was clipped by 0 bases and J by 3 bases; unmatched bases: 2. CDR1 is SGDLS and CDR2 is YYNGEE in the germline V gene. CDR3 size: 15 residues.

The gene calls are TRBV21-1 and TRBJ2-1; TRBD2, the table's D call, lacks a check against the DNA. TRBV21-1 is termed a pseudogene. CDR3 length: 23 residues. In DNA, the CDR3 is TGTGCCAGCAGCAAAGAAGATTGCCCGGGGGGCCGATCCGGGACCCGCGGGGCCAATGAGCAGTTCTTC. Protein: CASSKEDCPGGRSGTRGANEQFF.

This clone was detected only a few times. The J gene is TRBJ1-1, the V gene TRBV15; tentatively, D is TRBD1 (6 bases). Germline lookup yields CDR1 LNHNV and CDR2 YYDKDF (reference sequence). The CDR3 length is 15 residues. Trimming cost V 0 bases and J 3 bases, with 11 bases left between them. CDR3 loop: CATSREPGVDTEAFF. The CDR3 bases are TGTGCCACCAGCAGAGAGCCAGGGGTCGACACTGAAGCTTTCTTT.

The J gene is TRBJ1-2, the V gene TRBV29-1; a possible D gene is TRBD1 (5 bases). The V gene lost 3 bases and the J gene lost 4 bases, with 12 bases spanning the gap. The CDR3 totals 13 residues. From germline, CDR1 is SQVTM and CDR2 ANQGSEA. In DNA, the CDR3 is TGCAGCGTTGAGACGGGGGTTTCCTATGGCTACACCTTC. Translated: CSVETGVSYGYTF.

This chain joins TRBV11-2 and TRBJ2-7, with D maybe TRBD2 (6 bases). The CDR3 has 15 residues. The V end was cut by 1 base, the J end by 3 bases, with 13 bases between. Germline V gives CDR1 SGHAT, CDR2 FQNNGV. CDR3 DNA sequence: TGTGCCAGCAGCTTAGCCCCGGGACTTGTCTACGAGCAGTACTTC. Translating gives CASSLAPGLVYEQYF.

This chain joins TRBV19 and TRBJ2-2; TRBD1 matches 10 bases. This CDR3 has 14 amino acids. V was clipped by 3 bases and J by 7 bases; unmatched bases: 2. Looked up from germline, CDR1 is LNHDA and CDR2 is SQIVND (reference sequence). Written as DNA, the CDR3 is TGTGCCAGTAGTATGGGACAGGGGATCGGGGAGCTGTTTTTT. Protein: CASSMGQGIGELFF.

This chain links TRBV5-1 with TRBJ2-2, with TRBD2 matching 15 bases. This CDR3 comprises 19 residues. Unmatched junction bases numbered 8, after V lost 4 bases and J lost 1 base. Germline V gives CDR1 SGHRS, CDR2 YFSETQ. The DNA of the CDR3 is TGCGCCAGCAGCGGGCCGGGACTAGCGGGAGGCCTGAACACCGGGGAGCTGTTTTTT. Its translation is CASSGPGLAGGLNTGELFF.

This chain joins TRBV7-9 and TRBJ1-2, with D perhaps TRBD1 (6 bases). V lost 1 base and J 6 bases, leaving 12 bases between the germline ends. Germline assignment: CDR1 SEHNR and CDR2 FQNEAQ (reference sequence). The CDR3 totals 14 residues. CDR3 amino acids: CASSLEGGSHGYTF. The CDR3 nucleotides are TGTGCCAGCAGCTTAGAAGGGGGGTCGCATGGCTACACCTTC.

The chain is built from TRBV11-2 and TRBJ1-3; 8 nucleotides line up with TRBD1. This CDR3 is 14 amino acids long. The J segment lost 4 bases and the V segment lost 6 bases, leaving 5 bases of the junction unmatched. From germline, CDR1 is SGHAT and CDR2 FQNNGV. The CDR3 DNA reads as TGTGCCAGCAGAGTGACAGGGGTCGGAAACACCATATATTTT. Protein sequence: CASRVTGVGNTIYF.

The chain couples TRBV10-3 to TRBJ1-2; tentatively, D is TRBD1 (6 bases). Germline V gene data show CDR1 as ENHRY and CDR2 as SYGVKD. Between the trimmed V and J ends, which lost 4 bases and 4 bases, there was a span of 10 bases. The CDR3 runs 13 residues. The CDR3 is CAISVGGGYGYTF. CDR3 nucleotide sequence: TGTGCCATCAGTGTCGGGGGCGGCTATGGCTACACCTTC.

This clone was counted once. The rearrangement uses TRBV6-2 or TRBV6-3 and TRBJ2-1; D uncertain. The CDR3 is made up of 15 amino acids. V was cut by 0 bases and J by 7 bases, with 13 bases left in between. CDR1 MNHEY and CDR2 SVGEGT come from the germline V gene. CDR3 coding DNA: TGTGCCAGCAGTTACTCCCGGCCCCTCCAAAATGAGCAGTTCTTC. Protein: CASSYSRPLQNEQFF.

In DNA, the CDR3 is TGTGCCAGCAGTGAACCTTCGAGGGACACAGATACGCAGTATTTT. It is translated as CASSEPSRDTDTQYF. The chain combines TRBV6-1 with TRBJ2-3, with a weak D call TRBD2 (5 bases). Trimming took off 2 bases at V and 2 bases at J, with 11 bases between the two ends. The V gene's germline CDR1 is MNHNS and CDR2 SASEGT. The CDR3 sequence is 15 residues long.

The rearrangement links TRBV27 to TRBJ2-7; TRBD2 matches 7 bases. Germline V lookup: CDR1 MNHEY, CDR2 SMNVEV (reference sequence). The trim removed 3 bases at V and 0 bases at J, leaving 2 bases unmatched. The CDR3 is made up of 14 amino acids. The CDR3 reads CASSFGGSSYEQYF. CDR3 sequence (DNA): TGTGCCAGCAGTTTCGGGGGGAGCTCCTACGAGCAGTACTTC.

The chain combines TRBV15 with TRBJ1-1, with a possible D match to TRBD1 (6 bases). V was pared by 6 bases and J by 0 bases, with 17 bases between. Germline V gene lookup returns CDR1 LNHNV and CDR2 YYDKDF (reference sequence). The CDR3 is 16 residues long. The CDR3 bases are TGTGCCACCAGGAATCAGGGGTTTTCCATGAACACTGAAGCTTTCTTT. Its translation: CATRNQGFSMNTEAFF. The full variable domain, in which reference TRBV15 and TRBJ1-1 provide the parts outside the CDR3, is DAMVIQNPRYQVTQFGKPVTLSCSQTLNHNVMYWYQQKSSQAPKLLFHYYDKDFNNEADTPDNFQSRRPNTSFCFLDIRSPGLGDTAMYLCATRNQGFSMNTEAFFGQGTRLTVV.